This is a list of T cell receptor beta chains from one sample in a study of vaccination and CD4 T cells after COVID-19. For these receptors, no antigen is known. Via MiXCR, TCRdb re-called the PCR reads, giving one row per CDR3 protein. The sample contains about 16,000 distinct CDR3 sequences, around 55% of which appear only once. Sequences were derived from cultured CD4+ T cells from blood, sampled after SARS-CoV-2 vaccination. The receptors here all came from a human donor with COVID-19. Both conserved end residues are part of each CDR3. The D gene is left open where the match is weak. A clone size is listed for some rows: how often the clone was seen (once, few, many), or a class if it is expanded.

NA | few | TRBJ1-2 | TRBV20-1 | TGCAGTTCAATGCCGGGGGAGACTAACTATGGCTACACCTTC | CSSMPGETNYGYTF
NA | NA | TRBJ2-7 | TRBV6-5 | TGTGCCAGCAGTTACCTCAACTCCTACGAGCAGTACTTC | CASSYLNSYEQYF
TRBD2 | few | TRBJ2-4 | TRBV7-2 | TGTGCCAGCAGCTGGACTAGCGGGGGGGAAAGGGCCAAAAACATTCAGTACTTC | CASSWTSGGERAKNIQYF
TRBD1 | NA | TRBJ1-2 | TRBV12-5 | TGTGCTAGTGGTTTGACCATCTCGACAGGGGGCCACTATGGCTACACCTTC | CASGLTISTGGHYGYTF
NA | NA | TRBJ1-3 | TRBV6-1 | TGTGCCACTGACAGTCTCTCTGGAAACACCATATATTTT | CATDSLSGNTIYF
NA | NA | TRBJ2-1 | TRBV14 | TGTGCCAGCAGCCAAGATGGAAGCAGATACAATGAGCAGTTCTTC | CASSQDGSRYNEQFF
NA | NA | TRBJ2-4 | TRBV10-3 | TGTGCCATCAGTGGTACGACTTCCATTCAGTACTTC | CAISGTTSIQYF
NA | NA | TRBJ1-1 | TRBV7-2 | TGTGCCAGCAGCTTTAGCCAGAACACTGAAGCTTTCTTT | CASSFSQNTEAFF
NA | NA | TRBJ1-6 | TRBV18 | TGTGCCAGCTCATCAAGGGGTGGAGGGGATAATTCACCCCTCCACTTT | CASSSRGGGDNSPLHF
NA | NA | TRBJ2-5 | TRBV6-1 | TGTGCCAGCCAGGGGGGGCGGGGATTGAGAGAGACCCAGTACTTC | CASQGGRGLRETQYF
NA | NA | TRBJ2-5 | TRBV7-9 | TGTGCCAGCAGTGGGCCCAACCAAGAGACCCAGTACTTC | CASSGPNQETQYF
TRBD1 | NA | TRBJ1-4 | TRBV7-8 | TGTGCCAGCAGCTTGTATCAGGGGGAGTCTAATGAAAAACTGTTTTTT | CASSLYQGESNEKLFF